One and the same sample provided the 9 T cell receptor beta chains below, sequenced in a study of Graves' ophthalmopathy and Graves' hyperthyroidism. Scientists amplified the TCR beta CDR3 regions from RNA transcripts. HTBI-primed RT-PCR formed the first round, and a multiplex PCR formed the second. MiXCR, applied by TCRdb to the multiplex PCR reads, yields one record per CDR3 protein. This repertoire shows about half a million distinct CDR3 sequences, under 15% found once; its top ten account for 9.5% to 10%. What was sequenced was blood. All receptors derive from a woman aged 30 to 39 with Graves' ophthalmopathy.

CDR3 nucleotide sequence: TGTGCCAGCACTAGGGGGGCGCGCACCGGGGAGCTGTTTTTT. Its protein product is CASTRGARTGELFF. V and J are TRBV6-1 and TRBJ2-2; D is possibly TRBD1 or TRBD2 (6 bases each). The V end was cut by 7 bases, the J end by 4 bases, with 13 bases between. CDR3 length: 14 residues. From germline, CDR1 is MNHNS and CDR2 SASEGT.

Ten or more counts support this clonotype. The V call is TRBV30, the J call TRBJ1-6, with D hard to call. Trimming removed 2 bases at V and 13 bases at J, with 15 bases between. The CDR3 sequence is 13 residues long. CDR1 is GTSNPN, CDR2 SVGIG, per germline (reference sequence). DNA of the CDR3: TGTGCCTGGAGTCCGACGCGGTTGGGCCCCCTCCACTTT. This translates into CAWSPTRLGPLHF.

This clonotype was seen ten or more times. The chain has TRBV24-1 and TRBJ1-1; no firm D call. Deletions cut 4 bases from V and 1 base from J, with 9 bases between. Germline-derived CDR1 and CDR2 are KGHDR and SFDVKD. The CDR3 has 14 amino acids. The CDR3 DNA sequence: TGTGCCACCAGTGACGGGCAGACGAACACTGAAGCTTTCTTT. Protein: CATSDGQTNTEAFF.

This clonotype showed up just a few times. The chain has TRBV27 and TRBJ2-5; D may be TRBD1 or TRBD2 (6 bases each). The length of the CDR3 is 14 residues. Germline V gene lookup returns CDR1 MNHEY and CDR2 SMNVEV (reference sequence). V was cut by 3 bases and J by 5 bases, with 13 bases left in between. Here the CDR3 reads CASSFRGGMETQYF. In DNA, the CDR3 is TGTGCCAGCAGTTTCAGGGGAGGAATGGAGACCCAGTACTTC.

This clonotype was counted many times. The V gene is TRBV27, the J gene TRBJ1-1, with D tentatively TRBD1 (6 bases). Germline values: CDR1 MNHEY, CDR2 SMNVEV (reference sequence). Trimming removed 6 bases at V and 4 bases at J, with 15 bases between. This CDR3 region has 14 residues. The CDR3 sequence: CASSDRRGGTEAFF. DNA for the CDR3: TGTGCCAGCAGCGACCGGAGAGGGGGCACTGAAGCTTTCTTT.

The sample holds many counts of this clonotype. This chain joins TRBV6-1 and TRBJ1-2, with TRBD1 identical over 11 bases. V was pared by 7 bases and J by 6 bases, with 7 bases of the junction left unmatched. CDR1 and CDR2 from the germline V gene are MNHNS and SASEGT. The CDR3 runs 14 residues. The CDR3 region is CASNLGQGVDGYTF. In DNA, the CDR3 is TGTGCCAGCAACCTGGGACAGGGGGTGGATGGCTACACCTTC.

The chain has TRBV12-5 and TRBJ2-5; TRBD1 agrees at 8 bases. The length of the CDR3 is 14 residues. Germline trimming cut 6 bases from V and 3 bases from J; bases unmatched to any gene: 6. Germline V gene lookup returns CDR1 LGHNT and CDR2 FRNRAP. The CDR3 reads CASGTGTGEETQYF. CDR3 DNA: TGTGCTAGTGGAACAGGGACAGGAGAAGAGACCCAGTACTTC.

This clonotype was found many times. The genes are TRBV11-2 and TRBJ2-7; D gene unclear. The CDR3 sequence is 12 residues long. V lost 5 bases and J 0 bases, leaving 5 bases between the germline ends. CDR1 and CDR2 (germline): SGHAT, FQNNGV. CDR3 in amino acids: CASSADSYEQYF. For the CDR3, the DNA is TGTGCCAGCAGCGCCGACTCCTACGAGCAGTACTTC.

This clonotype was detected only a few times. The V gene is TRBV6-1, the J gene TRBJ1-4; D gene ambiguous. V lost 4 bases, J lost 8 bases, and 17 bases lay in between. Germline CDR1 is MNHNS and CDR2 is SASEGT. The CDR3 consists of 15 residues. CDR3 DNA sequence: TGTGCCAGCAGTGGAGTGGGTAGCGGGTGGGAAAAACTGTTTTTT. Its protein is CASSGVGSGWEKLFF.